This T cell receptor (beta chain) was recovered during a study of T cell repertoires in cytomegalovirus infection. The wider study: Evidence of both CMV infection and a matching HLA type came from public TCR beta signatures.

TCRdb re-analysed the reads in MiXCR, keeping a single row per CDR3 protein. The data show around 440,000 distinct CDR3 sequences, around 11% seen once. This clonotype was seen ten or more times. Its cognate antigen is unknown. This CDR3 comprises 19 residues. The trim removed 4 bases at V and 3 bases at J, leaving 17 bases unmatched. The germline CDR1 and CDR2 sequences are MNHEY and SMNVEV (reference sequence). General study findings and limits: Cumulative public TCR beta family frequency identified CMV carriers with the relevant HLA. Dominant in the ex vivo response were TCR beta clonotypes restricted by HLA-C and specific for CMV.

The rearrangement links TRBV27 to TRBJ2-1, with 8 bases that match TRBD1. The sequenced material came from PBMCs. This clonotype originated in a human donor in good health (CMV status not recorded). Some clones in this sample may be carry-over from other donors' samples. CDR3: CASSSTDRVGTDNYNEQFF. As DNA, the CDR3 is TGTGCCAGCAGTTCTACGGACAGGGTGGGGACTGATAACTACAATGAGCAGTTCTTC.